This T cell receptor beta chain was recorded in a study of blood T cell repertoires in COVID-19. For the study at large: Specimens from acute and convalescent COVID-19 originated in the United States, Italy and Spain. Sample material is recorded as cDNA or gDNA derived from T cells, B-cell-depleted T cells, or PBMCs.

CDR3 length: 14 amino acids. Germline-derived CDR1 and CDR2 are SGHNT and YYREEE (reference sequence). V dropped 2 bases and J dropped 5 bases, with 13 bases sitting between them. In the original processing: How many nucleated cells were present was estimated from reference gene primer amplification. Clones were sequenced by immunoSEQ multiplex PCR, and TCRdb holds only the in-frame ones, with some missing. V and J calls and clone size come straight from that table; D and trimming were deduced from the DNA. This sample carries 250,000 to 350,000 clones, approximately 91% of them seen once, and the ten largest clones take roughly an eighth.

The chain carries TRBV5-4 and TRBJ2-5; D perhaps matches TRBD2 (6 bases). This clonotype was sampled from a woman aged 55-70 years with acute or convalescent COVID-19. The specimen was peripheral blood. The CDR3 DNA sequence: TGTGCCAGCAGCTTTGCCGGAGGGTTGGAGACCCAGTACTTC. This sequence encodes CASSFAGGLETQYF.